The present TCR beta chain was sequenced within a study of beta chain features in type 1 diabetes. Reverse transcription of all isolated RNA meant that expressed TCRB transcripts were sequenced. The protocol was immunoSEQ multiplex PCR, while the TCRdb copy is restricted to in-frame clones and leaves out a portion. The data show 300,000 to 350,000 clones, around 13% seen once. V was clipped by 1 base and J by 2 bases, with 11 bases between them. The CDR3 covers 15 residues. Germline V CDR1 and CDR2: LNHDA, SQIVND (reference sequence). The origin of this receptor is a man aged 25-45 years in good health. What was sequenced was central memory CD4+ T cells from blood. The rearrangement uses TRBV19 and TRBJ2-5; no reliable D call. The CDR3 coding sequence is TGTGCCAGTAGTATAGGAGGTAGCTTACAAGAGACCCAGTACTTC. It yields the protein CASSIGGSLQETQYF.